Listed here are 24 T cell receptor beta chains from one sample, sequenced in a study of shared clonotypes between healthy human individuals (dated by TCRdb to the early 2020s). Receptor amplification or capture employed the immunoSEQ multiplex PCR assay. TCRdb retrieved this table from immuneACCESS and kept in-frame rearrangements only. Not all clones are present; in checked studies, unresolved V genes account for under half, and no reason is known for the remainder. A total of 450,000 to 600,000 clones appear in this sample, 60% to 85% of them only once. Clones ranked in the top ten supply approximately 12% of the sample. The source material was PBMCs. The receptors were gathered from a woman in her thirties or forties in good health. Some clones in this sample may be carry-over from other donors' samples.

V is TRBV29-1 and J is TRBJ2-3; D possibly corresponds to TRBD2 (6 bases). The CDR3 extends over 13 amino acids. V was pared by 4 bases and J by 5 bases, with 13 bases between. CDR1 SQVTM and CDR2 ANQGSEA come from the germline V gene. This CDR3 reads CSVGVGGGDTQYF. DNA for the CDR3: TGCAGCGTTGGAGTGGGAGGAGGAGATACGCAGTATTTT.

The genes are TRBV5-1 and TRBJ1-6; TRBD1 matches at 7 bases. J lost 8 bases, V lost 1 base, and 0 bases had no gene match. Germline V gives CDR1 SGHRS, CDR2 YFSETQ. The CDR3 is 13 residues long. The CDR3 is CASSLQGDSPLHF. The CDR3 nucleotides read TGCGCCAGCAGCTTGCAGGGGGATTCACCCCTCCACTTT. The full variable domain, rest sourced from reference TRBV5-1 and TRBJ1-6, is KAGVTQTPRYLIKTRGQQVTLSCSPISGHRSVSWYQQTPGQGLQFLFEYFSETQRNKGNFPGRFSGRQFSNSRSEMNVSTLELGDSALYLCASSLQGDSPLHFGNGTRLTVT.

The rearrangement links TRBV4-2 to TRBJ2-1; 8 bases are a match to TRBD2. The CDR3 extends over 17 amino acids. V gave up 1 base and J gave up 5 bases; unmatched junction bases: 10. Per germline, CDR1 LGHNA and CDR2 YNFKEQ. The CDR3 region is CASSQASGSVVDNEQFF. Written as DNA, the CDR3 is TGTGCCAGCAGCCAAGCAAGCGGGAGCGTGGTGGACAATGAGCAGTTCTTC.

The chain recombines TRBV6-5 with TRBJ2-7; TRBD2 agrees at 10 bases. The CDR3 loop spans 15 amino acids. The junction had 11 bases not matched to a gene; V was cut back by 5 bases and J by 7 bases. CDR1 is MNHEY and CDR2 is SVGAGI in the germline V gene. The CDR3 coding sequence is TGTGCCAGCAGTCCGCGGACTAGCGGCATTGGGGAGCAGTACTTC. Translation: CASSPRTSGIGEQYF.

This clone came up a few times. The same CDR3 is also encoded by other DNA sequences in this sample. The chain combines TRBV14 with TRBJ1-2, with 7 positions matching TRBD1. V shed 4 bases, J shed 8 bases, and the junction held 7 bases outside the gene matches. CDR3 length: 13 amino acids. Germline V gene data show CDR1 as SGHDN and CDR2 as FVKESK. The CDR3 sequence: CASSPQTGTGYTF. Here the CDR3 DNA reads TGTGCCAGCAGCCCCCAGACAGGGACCGGCTACACCTTC.

This clone was counted once. The chain combines TRBV7-2 with TRBJ2-3; D might be TRBD2 (6 bases). The CDR3 extends over 16 amino acids. Germline CDR1 and CDR2: SGHTA and FQGNSA. V was clipped by 2 bases and J by 0 bases, with 12 bases between them. The CDR3 DNA reads TGTGCCAGCAGCTTACAAGCGGGCCCTAGCACAGATACGCAGTATTTT. Translating gives CASSLQAGPSTDTQYF.

The chain is built from TRBV30 and TRBJ2-5; possible D gene TRBD1, 7 bases. The DNA end lines up better with TRBJ2-7; the J call may be wrong. Germline V lookup: CDR1 GTSNPN, CDR2 SVGIG (reference sequence). The length of the CDR3 is 18 residues. The CDR3 DNA is TGTGCCTGGAGTCCCGACAGGGCGGCCCCCGGGAGAGCTTACGAGCAGTACTTC. It specifies CAWSPDRAAPGRAYEQYF.

The CDR3 nucleotides are TGTGCCTGGAGTTTAAGTGATCAGCCCCAGCATTTT. This codes for CAWSLSDQPQHF. This chain links TRBV30 with TRBJ1-5, with unresolved D. This CDR3 region has 12 residues. In germline, CDR1 is GTSNPN, CDR2 SVGIG (reference sequence). The germline V and J ends were trimmed by 2 bases and 5 bases, with 7 bases remaining between them. Full variable domain (missing parts from reference TRBV30 and TRBJ1-5): SQTIHQWPATLVQPVGSPLSLECTVEGTSNPNLYWYRQAAGRGLQLLFYSVGIGQISSEVPQNLSASRPQDRQFILSSKKLLLSDSGFYLCAWSLSDQPQHFGDGTRLSIL.

The chain employs TRBV19 and TRBJ2-5; 7 nucleotides agree with TRBD2. Germline V gene lookup returns CDR1 LNHDA and CDR2 SQIVND (reference sequence). The trim removed 5 bases at V and 2 bases at J, leaving 2 bases unmatched. The length of the CDR3 is 13 residues. The CDR3 region has the DNA TGTGCCAGTAGTCCCGGGGGGCAAGAGACCCAGTACTTC. Residues: CASSPGGQETQYF.

The chain combines TRBV7-2 with TRBJ1-2; D is undetermined. Per the germline V gene, CDR1 is SGHTA and CDR2 is FQGNSA. The CDR3 sequence is 14 residues long. The V end was cut by 2 bases, the J end by 5 bases, with 12 bases between. Here the CDR3 reads CASSLQELYYGYTF. CDR3 nucleotide sequence: TGTGCCAGCAGCTTACAGGAACTATATTATGGCTACACCTTC.

The chain uses TRBV28 and TRBJ1-2; unclear D gene. The CDR3 runs 13 residues. With 6 bases removed from V and 4 bases from J, the gap between germline ends came to 12 bases. Germline CDR1 MDHEN, CDR2 SYDVKM. The CDR3 bases are TGTGCCAGCAGCCTAAACAGACTCTATGGCTACACCTTC. It yields the protein CASSLNRLYGYTF.

This clone was detected a few times. This chain links TRBV19 with TRBJ1-1; D is uncertain. V was shortened by 6 bases and J by 4 bases, with 15 bases between the two germline ends. From germline, CDR1 is LNHDA and CDR2 SQIVND (reference sequence). The CDR3 is made up of 14 amino acids. CDR3 amino acids: CASRVGSLGTEAFF. In DNA, the CDR3 is TGTGCCAGTAGAGTAGGGTCGCTGGGCACTGAAGCTTTCTTT.

This chain connects TRBV7-3 to TRBJ2-1, with a weak D call TRBD1 (6 bases). The CDR3 runs to 15 residues. With 3 bases removed from V and 5 bases from J, the gap between germline ends came to 14 bases. From germline, CDR1 is SGHTA and CDR2 FQGTGA. CDR3 in DNA: TGTGCCAGCAGCTTGAGCCCAGGGGAGCACAATGAGCAGTTCTTC. This codes for CASSLSPGEHNEQFF.

This clone was observed once. V gene TRBV6-5 combines with J gene TRBJ2-2; the match to TRBD2 covers 7 bases. The V segment lost 0 bases and the J segment 4 bases; nucleotides outside the gene matches: 2. The CDR3 consists of 15 residues. CDR1 is MNHEY, CDR2 SVGAGI, per germline. The CDR3 protein is CASSYSGEGTGELFF. The CDR3 coding sequence is TGTGCCAGCAGTTACTCGGGGGAGGGCACCGGGGAGCTGTTTTTT.

On this clone: A much larger clone is a single base away; this may be a read error. The J gene is TRBJ2-6, the V gene TRBV7-3; D unresolved. The CDR3 consists of 13 residues. V was trimmed by 6 bases and J by 2 bases, leaving 5 bases between them. Germline CDR1 SGHTA, CDR2 FQGTGA. CDR3 in amino acids: CASSPAGANVLTF. The CDR3 DNA is TGTGCCAGCAGTCCCGCTGGGGCCAACGTCCTGACTTTC.

The chain employs TRBV5-1 and TRBJ2-1, with 9 bases lining up with TRBD2. J lost 9 bases, V lost 0 bases, and 7 bases had no gene match. Looked up from germline, CDR1 is SGHRS and CDR2 is YFSETQ. The CDR3 has 15 residues. For the CDR3, the DNA is TGCGCCAGCAGCTTGGACAGCGGGAGGACTCTTGAGCAGTTCTTC. Encoded protein: CASSLDSGRTLEQFF. Complete variable domain (other parts from reference TRBV5-1 and TRBJ2-1): KAGVTQTPRYLIKTRGQQVTLSCSPISGHRSVSWYQQTPGQGLQFLFEYFSETQRNKGNFPGRFSGRQFSNSRSEMNVSTLELGDSALYLCASSLDSGRTLEQFFGPGTRLTVL.

This chain's CDR3 is CASSLTFPPPGQGVYTEAFF. CDR3 coding DNA: TGTGCCAGCTCACTTACGTTTCCCCCGCCGGGACAGGGGGTATACACTGAAGCTTTCTTT. The chain uses TRBV18 and TRBJ1-1, with 11 bases fitting TRBD1. CDR3 size: 20 residues. J gave up 3 bases and V 4 bases, and 19 bases lay outside the gene matches. Germline CDR1 is KGHSH and CDR2 is LQKENI.

The chain recombines TRBV28 with TRBJ1-1; D not resolved. CDR3 length: 16 amino acids. V was trimmed by 2 bases and J by 5 bases, leaving 18 bases between them. Germline lookup yields CDR1 MDHEN and CDR2 SYDVKM. Written as DNA, the CDR3 is TGTGCCAGCAGTTTACCCTTTCCGGGAAGGAATACTGAAGCTTTCTTT. Amino acid sequence: CASSLPFPGRNTEAFF.

This clone came up once. The rearrangement links TRBV29-1 to TRBJ2-5; weak D call: TRBD2 (6 bases). Germline CDR1 SQVTM, CDR2 ANQGSEA. V was shortened by 6 bases and J by 3 bases, with 14 bases between the two germline ends. The CDR3 has 13 residues. As DNA, the CDR3 is TGCAGCGTCGGGTACGGGGGAGAAGAGACCCAGTACTTC. It yields the protein CSVGYGGEETQYF.

The chain combines TRBV7-2 with TRBJ2-7; 10 bases match TRBD2. The CDR3 contains 15 residues. Germline V gene sequence: CDR1 SGHTA, CDR2 FQGNSA. With 2 bases clipped from V and 3 bases from J, the junction kept 4 bases outside the gene matches. The CDR3 DNA sequence: TGTGCCAGCAGCTTATTCACTAGCGGGGACTACGAGCAGTACTTC. It encodes CASSLFTSGDYEQYF.

The V gene is TRBV6-5, the J gene TRBJ1-4, with TRBD1 as a possible D gene (6 bases). CDR3 length: 15 amino acids. Trimming stripped 7 bases from V and 3 bases from J, with 15 bases between. CDR1 MNHEY and CDR2 SVGAGI come from the germline V gene. DNA of the CDR3: TGTGCCAGCACCGTAACTGGGACACCTAATGAAAAACTGTTTTTT. Its translation is CASTVTGTPNEKLFF.

The chain combines TRBV4-3 with TRBJ1-1; D call uncertain. The CDR3 runs to 15 residues. The V end lost 3 bases, the J end lost 0 bases, and 11 bases lay between the germline ends. Germline V lookup: CDR1 LGHNA, CDR2 YSLEER. CDR3 coding DNA: TGCGCCAGCAGCCACAGTACCAACATGAACACTGAAGCTTTCTTT. Translated: CASSHSTNMNTEAFF.

In its sample, this clone was seen a few times. The V gene is TRBV28, the J gene TRBJ1-2; TRBD1 agrees at 9 bases. Per germline, CDR1 MDHEN and CDR2 SYDVKM. The CDR3 runs 17 residues. V lost 5 bases to trimming and J lost 2 bases; unmatched junction nucleotides: 12. CDR3 sequence (DNA): TGTGCCAGCAGTCCCCCCGCGGGACAGGGCTCAAACTATGGCTACACCTTC. Translated: CASSPPAGQGSNYGYTF.

This rearrangement joins TRBV27 to TRBJ2-7; D not resolved. V lost 3 bases and J 2 bases, leaving 8 bases between the germline ends. CDR1 is MNHEY and CDR2 is SMNVEV in the germline V gene (reference sequence). The CDR3 loop spans 13 amino acids. The CDR3 bases are TGTGCCAGCAGTTTTAAGGCTACCTACGAGCAGTACTTC. This encodes CASSFKATYEQYF.